The source of this T cell receptor beta chain is a study of technical replicates of blood from a handful of donors. TCRdb's copy holds only in-frame clones and misses some; the assay was immunoSEQ multiplex PCR. The profile shows about 88,000 clones, around 90% of them singletons. The specimen sequenced was T cells isolated from PBMCs. This clonotype was sampled from a human donor in good health.

The CDR3 region is CASALGQDYEQYF. For the CDR3, the DNA is TGCGCCAGCGCACTTGGACAGGACTACGAGCAGTACTTC. The rearrangement joins TRBV10-2 to TRBJ2-7, with 7 nucleotides matching TRBD1. V trimming: 8 bases; J trimming: 3 bases; junction bases outside the gene matches: 7. The CDR3 spans 13 residues. Germline CDR1 reads WSHSY; CDR2 reads SAAADI.